This T cell receptor (beta chain) was recovered during a study of T cell repertoires in cytomegalovirus infection. On the study more broadly: A matching HLA type, together with CMV infection, was signaled by public TCR beta signatures. Notes on the study in general: It was HLA-C-restricted CMV-specific TCR beta clonotypes that dominated the response ex vivo.

The ends lost 1 base at V and 5 bases at J; junction bases unmatched: 7. From germline, CDR1 is SGHTA and CDR2 FQGNSA. The CDR3 has 16 amino acids. A few counts support this clonotype. Antigen: not known. Each CDR3 protein is one row after TCRdb ran MiXCR on the reads. The table shows about 490,000 distinct CDR3 sequences, with around a quarter occurring only once. Sequencing input: PBMCs. J is TRBJ2-3 and V is TRBV7-2; 9 positions match TRBD1. The receptor was isolated from a human donor in good health (CMV status not recorded). Some clones in this sample may be carry-over from other donors' samples. CDR3 bases: TGTGCCAGCAGCTTAGGACCTACAGGGGGCCTAGATACGCAGTATTTT. Translated: CASSLGPTGGLDTQYF.